These T cell receptor beta chains were read from a single sample in a study of blood T cell repertoires in COVID-19. Assay used: immunoSEQ multiplex PCR; TCRdb lists only in-frame clones, some missing. Of around 270,000 clones listed, around nine tenths are singletons. The specimen sequenced was peripheral blood. The receptors here all came from a middle-aged man who had recovered from COVID-19. Both conserved end residues are part of each CDR3. A D gene is named only where the DNA matches it firmly. Size values are once, few and many counts, or a class for expanded clones, and some rows have none.

j_call | clone_size | v_call | d_call | cdr3_nt | cdr3_aa
TRBJ2-2 | NA | TRBV27 | NA | TGTGCCAGCACCACCTACGGGGGATACACCGGGGAGCTGTTTTTT | CASTTYGGYTGELFF
TRBJ1-1 | NA | TRBV11-2 | NA | TGTGCCAGCAGCCCCCGTGTGGGAGACACTGAAGCTTTCTTT | CASSPRVGDTEAFF
TRBJ1-1 | NA | TRBV5-4 | NA | TGTGCCAGCAGACGTGACCTACAGGGGAACACTGAAGCTTTCTTT | CASRRDLQGNTEAFF
TRBJ2-2 | NA | TRBV18 | NA | TGTGCCAGCTCACTCGCGAACACCGGGGAGCTGTTTTTT | CASSLANTGELFF
TRBJ2-7 | once | TRBV11-2 | TRBD2 | TGTGCCAGCAGCCAAATAGCGGGGGGCTCCTACGAGCAGTACTTC | CASSQIAGGSYEQYF
TRBJ2-7 | once | TRBV28 | NA | TGTGCCACCCGTGGAGACAGCCGTGCCTTCTCCTACGAGCAGTACTTC | CATRGDSRAFSYEQYF
TRBJ2-3 | NA | TRBV5-1 | TRBD1 | TGCGCCAGCAGCTCCAGGACAGGGGGCAAGGACATAACAGATACGCAGTATTTT | CASSSRTGGKDITDTQYF
TRBJ1-1 | once | TRBV5-1 | TRBD1 | TGCGCCAGCAGCCGACAGGGGAACACTGAAGCTTTCTTT | CASSRQGNTEAFF
TRBJ1-2 | once | TRBV19 | NA | TGTGCCAGTAGTGCCCAGGGGAACTATGGCTACACCTTC | CASSAQGNYGYTF
TRBJ2-1 | NA | TRBV5-1 | TRBD2 | TGCGCCAGCAGCCTGGGACTAGCGGGACCTAGGGGCAATGAGCAGTTCTTC | CASSLGLAGPRGNEQFF
TRBJ1-6 | NA | TRBV30 | NA | TGTGCCACCTTAATTGGCCGTTCACCCCTCCACTTT | CATLIGRSPLHF
TRBJ2-3 | NA | TRBV3-1/TRBV3-2 | TRBD2 | TGTGCCAGCAGCCCCCTCGTTCGGGCAACTAGCGGGAGTTTCACTGCGCAGTATTTT | CASSPLVRATSGSFTAQYF
TRBJ2-2 | NA | TRBV9 | TRBD2 | TGTGCCAGCAGCGTAGGACTAGCGGGCACCGGGGAGCTGTTTTTT | CASSVGLAGTGELFF
TRBJ2-3 | NA | TRBV20-1 | TRBD1 | TGCAGCGGACAGGGGACAGATACGCAGTATTTT | CSGQGTDTQYF